This TCR beta chain originates from a study of post-analysis software for immune sequencing data. Study-wide background: As for disease course, relapsing-remitting, secondary progressive and progressive-relapsing multiple sclerosis were all included. The study, taken as a whole, reports: The five TRBV segments detected at higher frequency in patients than in controls included TRBV5-6, TRBV5-1 and TRBV20-1. Co-batched samples clustered tightly together by F measure. Compared against controls, patients with multiple sclerosis displayed significantly lower normalized Chao1 diversity.

Researchers reported that TCR beta cDNA libraries carried unique molecular identifiers. Once roughly 1 to 11 million T cells were used, hundreds of thousands of cDNA molecules resulted. TCRdb used MiXCR to reprocess the PCR reads, holding one entry per CDR3 protein. The repertoire holds some 690,000 distinct CDR3 sequences, with 25% to 30% as singletons. As concerns this clonotype: As yet, its antigen is unknown.

Per germline, CDR1 SGHTA and CDR2 FQGNSA. This CDR3 has 13 residues. V gave up 5 bases and J gave up 7 bases, with 15 bases separating them. The sequenced sample was blood. This clonotype was sampled from a girl aged 10 to 17 with multiple sclerosis. V gene TRBV7-2 combines with J gene TRBJ2-7, with no clear D. The CDR3 here is CASSILPTEEQYF. CDR3 in DNA: TGTGCCAGCAGCATCCTGCCGACGGAGGAGCAGTACTTC. Full variable domain (rest looked up from reference TRBV7-2 and TRBJ2-7): GAGVSQSPSNKVTEKGKDVELRCDPISGHTALYWYRQSLGQGLEFLIYFQGNSAPDKSGLPSDRFSAERTGGSVSTLTIQRTQQEDSAVYLCASSILPTEEQYFGPGTRLTVT.